Each of the 28 T cell receptor beta chains below was sequenced from the same sample in a study of blood T cell repertoires in COVID-19. Using immunoSEQ multiplex PCR, the repertoire was profiled, and TCRdb retains in-frame clones only, with some absent. Among some 260,000 clones, approximately 90% were seen once, and the ten largest hold approximately 2%. Material for sequencing was peripheral blood. The origin of the receptors is a woman between 40 and 55 years old who had recovered from COVID-19.

The chain links TRBV7-9 to TRBJ1-3, with D perhaps TRBD1 (5 bases). V was shortened by 0 bases and J by 3 bases, with 6 bases between the two germline ends. The CDR3 has 14 amino acids. The germline gives CDR1 SEHNR, CDR2 FQNEAQ (reference sequence). The CDR3 spells CASSLAGVGNTIYF. The CDR3 DNA sequence: TGTGCCAGCAGCTTAGCAGGGGTTGGAAACACCATATATTTT.

This clone was picked up a small number of times. The chain couples TRBV24-1 to TRBJ2-7; the match to TRBD1 covers 10 bases. CDR3 length: 14 residues. Germline CDR1 KGHDR, CDR2 SFDVKD. V was pared by 4 bases and J by 7 bases, with 6 bases of the junction left unmatched. The CDR3 DNA reads TGTGCCACCAGTGAGCCTGGACAGGGGGATGAGCAGTACTTC. This translates into CATSEPGQGDEQYF.

The V call is TRBV6-5, the J call TRBJ2-1; TRBD2 agrees at 9 bases. Germline CDR1 MNHEY, CDR2 SVGAGI. The length of the CDR3 is 15 residues. V lost 5 bases to trimming and J lost 4 bases; unmatched junction nucleotides: 6. The CDR3 region is CASSLSGSPYNEQFF. DNA of the CDR3: TGTGCCAGCAGTCTTAGCGGGAGTCCTTACAATGAGCAGTTCTTC.

The gene calls are TRBV6-4 and TRBJ2-3, with TRBD2 matching over 8 bases. V was clipped by 5 bases and J by 1 base; unmatched bases: 5. The germline V gene has CDR1 MRHNA and CDR2 SNTAGT. The CDR3 loop spans 15 amino acids. The CDR3, as DNA: TGTGCCAGCAGTCTGGAAGCGGGGGGCACAGATACGCAGTATTTT. Its translation: CASSLEAGGTDTQYF.

This chain uses TRBV6-5 with TRBJ2-7; TRBD2 matches 8 bases. The CDR3 loop spans 15 amino acids. V shed 6 bases, J shed 0 bases, and the junction held 7 bases outside the gene matches. The V gene's germline CDR1 is MNHEY and CDR2 SVGAGI. CDR3 DNA: TGTGCCAGCAGGTTAGCGGGACCCCTCTCCTACGAGCAGTACTTC. It codes for CASRLAGPLSYEQYF.

CDR3 DNA: TGTGCCAGCAGCCAGCGTTCTTTTGTGGCGGAAAGGCGCTCCTACGAGCAGTACTTC. Protein sequence: CASSQRSFVAERRSYEQYF. The chain links TRBV3-1 (or the pseudogene TRBV3-2) to TRBJ2-7; the D is unclear. Germline-derived CDR1 and CDR2 are LGHDT and YNNKEL (reference sequence). The CDR3 runs to 19 residues. Trimming shortened V by 3 bases and J by 0 bases, and 24 bases separated the two germline ends.

Concerning this clone itself: Other DNA sequences from this sample encode an identical CDR3 as well. CDR3 amino acids: CASSLQVMNTEAFF. DNA for the CDR3: TGCGCCAGCAGCTTGCAGGTCATGAACACTGAAGCTTTCTTT. The V and J genes are TRBV5-1 and TRBJ1-1; D is unresolved. CDR3 length: 14 residues. V was pared by 1 base and J by 0 bases, with 7 bases between. From germline, CDR1 is SGHRS and CDR2 YFSETQ.

The chain employs TRBV7-6 and TRBJ1-2; the match to TRBD1 covers 7 bases. CDR3 length equals 15 residues. The germline CDR1 and CDR2 sequences are SGHVS and FNYEAQ. V lost 1 base to trimming and J lost 2 bases; unmatched junction nucleotides: 4. The CDR3 region has the DNA TGTGCCAGCAGCTTAGGGACAGGCCCAAACTATGGCTACACCTTC. It codes for CASSLGTGPNYGYTF.

This chain connects TRBV7-2 to TRBJ2-3; D perhaps matches TRBD2 (5 bases). Trimming pared 0 bases from V and 6 bases from J, leaving 19 bases between. CDR3 length: 17 amino acids. Germline assignment: CDR1 SGHTA and CDR2 FQGNSA. CDR3 amino acids: CASSLAWETTMGDTQYF. For the CDR3, the DNA is TGTGCCAGCAGCTTAGCGTGGGAAACGACTATGGGTGATACGCAGTATTTT.

The chain recombines TRBV19 with TRBJ2-5; the match to TRBD2 covers 7 bases. Per the germline V gene, CDR1 is LNHDA and CDR2 is SQIVND (reference sequence). V shed 3 bases, J shed 5 bases, and the junction held 15 bases outside the gene matches. The CDR3 runs to 17 residues. The CDR3 sequence: CASSIFAGGTGKETQYF. Written as DNA, the CDR3 is TGTGCCAGTAGTATCTTTGCCGGGGGGACCGGCAAGGAGACCCAGTACTTC.

V is TRBV7-9 and J is TRBJ1-2; 9 bases are a match to TRBD1. V was clipped by 2 bases and J by 5 bases; unmatched bases: 3. The CDR3 spans 14 residues. The germline CDR1 and CDR2 sequences are SEHNR and FQNEAQ (reference sequence). This CDR3 reads CASSLRGQGYGYTF. In DNA form, the CDR3 reads TGTGCCAGCAGCTTACGGGGACAGGGTTATGGCTACACCTTC.

This rearrangement joins TRBV19 to TRBJ2-1; the D is unclear. V lost 3 bases and J 7 bases, leaving 7 bases between the germline ends. This CDR3 is 12 amino acids long. The germline CDR1 and CDR2 sequences are LNHDA and SQIVND (reference sequence). CDR3 DNA: TGTGCCAGTAGTATTGCCGGGAATGAGCAGTTCTTC. Encoded protein: CASSIAGNEQFF.

V usage is TRBV6-8 and J usage is TRBJ1-2; TRBD1 matches at 8 bases. J was trimmed by 7 bases and V by 5 bases; bases with no gene match: 9. CDR1 and CDR2 (germline): MNHGY, SAAAGT. This CDR3 has 14 amino acids. The CDR3 protein is CASSDPDRAIGYTF. In DNA form, the CDR3 reads TGTGCCAGCAGTGATCCGGACAGGGCGATTGGCTACACCTTC.

This clone was recorded only once. The chain combines TRBV27 with TRBJ2-7, with 8 bases lining up with TRBD2. CDR3 size: 14 residues. J gave up 2 bases and V 5 bases, and 5 bases lay outside the gene matches. Germline V gene data show CDR1 as MNHEY and CDR2 as SMNVEV (reference sequence). CDR3 amino acids: CASSLVAGPYEQYF. The CDR3 region has the DNA TGTGCCAGCAGTCTCGTAGCGGGGCCCTACGAGCAGTACTTC.

The J gene is TRBJ2-3, the V gene TRBV11-3, with 9 bases identical to TRBD1. This CDR3 spans 14 amino acids. V lost 5 bases and J lost 5; bases outside the gene matches: 5. CDR1 SGHNT and CDR2 YENEEA come from the germline V gene. The CDR3 nucleotides are TGTGCCAGCAGCCCCGGGACAGGGATAGATACGCAGTATTTT. It translates to CASSPGTGIDTQYF.

This chain connects TRBV6-5 to TRBJ2-7; a possible D gene is TRBD1 (6 bases). V lost 8 bases, J lost 0 bases, and 14 bases lay in between. This CDR3 is built from 14 residues. Germline-derived CDR1 and CDR2 are MNHEY and SVGAGI. In DNA, the CDR3 is TGTGCCAGCGGCCCACAGGGAAGCTCCTACGAGCAGTACTTC. This encodes CASGPQGSSYEQYF.

The rearrangement links TRBV7-2 to TRBJ2-7, with D tentatively TRBD2 (6 bases). Trimming left V 3 bases short and J 2 bases short, with 14 bases between. Germline CDR1 is SGHTA and CDR2 is FQGNSA. The CDR3 has 15 residues. For the CDR3, the DNA is TGTGCCAGCAGCTTGCGGGACCGCCTTACCTACGAGCAGTACTTC. It specifies CASSLRDRLTYEQYF.

V and J are TRBV15 and TRBJ1-3; a possible D gene is TRBD1 (6 bases). V was shortened by 4 bases and J by 0 bases, with 19 bases between the two germline ends. The CDR3 length is 18 residues. Germline V gives CDR1 LNHNV, CDR2 YYDKDF (reference sequence). The CDR3 bases are TGTGCCACCAGCATAAATCGACAGGACGCTTTCTCTGGAAACACCATATATTTT. This translates into CATSINRQDAFSGNTIYF.

The chain links TRBV6-1 to TRBJ1-5, with 9 nucleotides matching TRBD1. V lost 1 base, J lost 0 bases, and 1 base stayed unmatched. This CDR3 has 16 residues. Germline values: CDR1 MNHNS, CDR2 SASEGT. The CDR3 loop reads CASSEGQGGSNQPQHF. CDR3 bases: TGTGCCAGCAGTGAAGGACAGGGGGGTAGCAATCAGCCCCAGCATTTT.

The V and J genes are TRBV19 and TRBJ2-7; TRBD2 matches at 8 bases. The CDR3 sequence is 14 residues long. V shed 3 bases and J 9 bases; nucleotides not matched to a gene: 10. CDR1 is LNHDA and CDR2 is SQIVND in the germline V gene (reference sequence). The DNA for the CDR3 is TGTGCCAGTAGTATCCAAGCGACTAGCGCAAGGCAGTACTTC. Its protein is CASSIQATSARQYF.

V usage is TRBV3-1 (or the pseudogene TRBV3-2) and J usage is TRBJ2-1, with D uncertain. CDR1 is LGHDT and CDR2 is YNNKEL in the germline V gene (reference sequence). The CDR3 totals 15 residues. Deletions cut 0 bases from V and 4 bases from J, with 10 bases between. This CDR3 reads CASSQEFFPYNEQFF. CDR3 DNA sequence: TGTGCCAGCAGCCAAGAATTTTTCCCATACAATGAGCAGTTCTTC.

This sequence joins TRBV11-3 and TRBJ2-3; 10 bases line up with TRBD2. Germline V gives CDR1 SGHNT, CDR2 YENEEA. This CDR3 spans 17 amino acids. V trimming: 1 base; J trimming: 4 bases; junction bases outside the gene matches: 8. DNA for the CDR3: TGTGCCAGCAGCTTAGGGGCTAGCGGGAGTTGGCCAGATACGCAGTATTTT. Amino acids: CASSLGASGSWPDTQYF.

CDR3 coding DNA: TGTGCCAGCAGCCAACAGGGCTCTGGGGCCAACGTCCTGACTTTC. Its translation: CASSQQGSGANVLTF. The chain is built from TRBV6-6 and TRBJ2-6; possibly TRBD1 for D (6 bases). This CDR3 spans 15 amino acids. Trimming took 6 bases from V and 0 from J, leaving 9 bases between them. In germline, CDR1 is MNHNY, CDR2 SVGAGI (reference sequence).

This chain links TRBV5-1 with TRBJ2-5; D might be TRBD2 (6 bases). Trimming cost V 0 bases and J 3 bases, with 12 bases left between them. There are 15 residues in the CDR3. The germline gives CDR1 SGHRS, CDR2 YFSETQ. The CDR3 is CASSLVRASEETQYF. The CDR3, as DNA: TGCGCCAGCAGCTTGGTGAGGGCTAGCGAAGAGACCCAGTACTTC.

The V and J genes are TRBV25-1 and TRBJ1-3; TRBD1 aligns across 7 bases. The germline CDR1 and CDR2 sequences are MGHDK and SYGVNS. With 3 bases clipped from V and 4 bases from J, the junction kept 3 bases outside the gene matches. The CDR3 totals 14 residues. The chain's CDR3 is CASSDWGQGNTIYF. The DNA for the CDR3 is TGTGCCAGCAGTGACTGGGGACAGGGAAACACCATATATTTT.

The chain joins TRBV7-8 to TRBJ1-5; no firm D call. CDR3 length: 18 residues. Germline V CDR1 and CDR2: SGHVS, FQNEAQ. Trimming shortened V by 3 bases and J by 0 bases, and 18 bases separated the two germline ends. CDR3 sequence (DNA): TGTGCCAGCAGCTTGAATCGGGGAGGGCTTTATAGCAATCAGCCCCAGCATTTT. Translating gives CASSLNRGGLYSNQPQHF.

The chain has TRBV3-1 (or the pseudogene TRBV3-2) and TRBJ2-7; TRBD2 agrees at 10 bases. V shed 5 bases and J 8 bases; nucleotides not matched to a gene: 15. CDR1 and CDR2 (germline): LGHDT, YNNKEL (reference sequence). CDR3 length equals 16 residues. This CDR3 is CASSTIPGTSVPKQYF. CDR3 coding DNA: TGTGCCAGCAGCACCATTCCCGGGACTAGCGTCCCCAAGCAGTACTTC.

The chain recombines TRBV7-2 with TRBJ2-3; 7 bases line up with TRBD2. The CDR3 consists of 16 residues. Germline CDR1 is SGHTA and CDR2 is FQGNSA. With 1 base clipped from V and 3 bases from J, the junction kept 7 bases outside the gene matches. In DNA form, the CDR3 reads TGTGCCAGCAGCTTAGGGGGGGGACTAATGACAGATACGCAGTATTTT. This encodes CASSLGGGLMTDTQYF. The variable domain in full, with the rest retrieved from reference TRBV7-2 and TRBJ2-3, is GAGVSQSPSNKVTEKGKDVELRCDPISGHTALYWYRQSLGQGLEFLIYFQGNSAPDKSGLPSDRFSAERTGGSVSTLTIQRTQQEDSAVYLCASSLGGGLMTDTQYFGPGTRLTVL.